The subject of this entry is one TCR beta chain. This clonotype was seen ten or more times. This receptor's antigen is unknown. No per-base quality is available; no much larger clone lies one base away. The data stem from a study of regulatory T cells in long-lasting Graves disease (dated by TCRdb to 2020 to 2022). Study-level background: In the newly diagnosed Graves' disease group, patients had been taking antithyroid drugs for less than 3 months. Patients with persistent Graves' disease were compared with patients with newly diagnosed Graves' disease using TCR sequencing and RNA sequencing of peripheral blood. The study took place in China and was registered as a clinical trial. A total of around 33 samples were covered by TCR sequencing, comprising approximately 13 persistent and approximately 20 newly diagnosed Graves' disease patients.

The study at large found these results: Persistent Graves' disease patients showed lower TCR Shannon entropy and fewer highly expanded clones than newly diagnosed patients, suggesting clonal expansion. Sequencing and analysis were restricted to the TCR beta chain. Persistent patients shared more public clonotypes among themselves (under 3,000) than newly diagnosed patients did (nearly 1,000). Preferential use of TRBV28, TRBJ1-2 and TRBJ2-5 was observed in persistent disease, whereas TRBV20-1 and TRBJ2-1 were favored in newly diagnosed disease. Only peripheral blood was studied, because thyroid tissue, the primary lesion, was inaccessible. The small sample size was acknowledged by the authors as a limitation that may reduce accuracy.

Reading the germline V gene gives CDR1 SQVTM and CDR2 ANQGSEA. The CDR3 sequence holds 11 residues, the cysteine and phenylalanine included. The DNA shown is the 33-base CDR3, in frame from base 1. The junction carries 9 bases between V and J, which are trimmed by 5 bases and 5 bases respectively. The meaning of the sample's time point label: newly diagnosed GD, antithyroid drugs for less than 3 months. RNA was extracted from PBMCs in TRIzol for both TCR sequencing and RNA sequencing. The diagnosis of Graves' disease followed American Thyroid Association guidelines. Recruitment of patients was carried out at an endocrinology department in Xi'an, China. Each patient gave 8.5 to 9.5 milliliters of peripheral blood, collected in an EDTA anticoagulant tube. Ficoll Paque Plus density gradient separation was used to isolate PBMCs, and no further T cell sorting was done. An Agilent 2100 Bioanalyzer and agarose gel were used to assess RNA quality, and a NanoDrop 2000 was used to measure RNA concentration.

Receptor libraries were prepared by multiplex PCR. Sequencing used an Illumina HiSeq 4000. CDR3 regions were amplified by Arm-PCR with iRepertoire HTBI primers to construct TCR beta libraries. Before sequencing, the PCR products underwent gel purification. Under the source paper's analysis protocol: Across samples, roughly 60 TRBV and 15 or so TRBJ segments were identified and used for gene usage analysis of CDR3 amino acid clonotypes. COPE and FqMerger were used to merge filtered high-quality paired reads into contigs. BLAST was used to align contigs to IMGT TRBV, TRBD and TRBJ reference genes, with CDR3 defined following IMGT. Highly expanded clones were defined as clonotypes with a frequency above 0.1%. Shannon entropy was used to measure repertoire diversity, and the Gini coefficient was used to measure V-J evenness. Public clonotypes were defined as clonotypes shared by more than one individual. TCRdb ran its own pipeline on the public reads, namely fastp trimming at Q25 and MiXCR clone calling, and kept in-frame beta chains. A single entry per CDR3 protein holds the most common genes and DNA from its merged rows. TCRdb's processing, not the authors' own work, is the source of the V and J calls. This sample gives fewer than 500,000 distinct CDR3 sequences in total; 15% to 20% of them show up just once. 12% of the sample goes to the ten largest clones.

The same data also went into a second study, on T cells in Graves' hyperthyroidism and ophthalmopathy. The second publication reports: Stable Graves' hyperthyroidism was defined as no progression to ophthalmopathy during 18 months of follow-up. Hyperthyroidism patients were newly diagnosed, with disease duration under 2 months, and aged 18 to 65 years. The study excluded patients with uncontrolled infections, other autoimmune diseases, pregnancy or lactation. Diagnoses were established on the basis of clinical symptoms, serum thyroxine and TRAb, thyroid ultrasound, and orbital computed tomography. The TCR CDR3 was subjected to a first round of RT-PCR using the HTBI primer set and the Qiagen OneStep RT-PCR kit. Most expanded thyroid clonotypes (frequency above 0.001) were also found in blood, which suggests that blood repertoires may mirror thyroid immune responses. A 13 V-J signature model separated ophthalmopathy from stable hyperthyroidism, with nearly 90% sensitivity and approximately 81% specificity in cross-validation and 80%/75% in testing. In validation, progression to ophthalmopathy was predicted by the model with about 70% sensitivity and just over 72% specificity, a median of roughly six months before onset. To identify distinguishing TCR V-J signatures, a discovery cohort of around 100 patients was used, comprising 43 with Graves' ophthalmopathy and some 60 with stable Graves' hyperthyroidism. Prospective prediction of ophthalmopathy was tested in an independent validation cohort consisting of about 19 hyperthyroidism patients and approximately 16 patients who later progressed to ophthalmopathy. The roughly 100 discovery patients were randomly split 7:3 into training and test sets. Thyroid tissue and blood T-cell repertoires from roughly six Graves' hyperthyroidism patients were also compared in the study. After blood sampling, hyperthyroidism patients were treated with methimazole at a starting dose of 30 mg daily, and ophthalmopathy patients were treated with high-dose intravenous methylprednisolone. A second multiplex PCR round built the libraries, followed by size selection and purification. Paired-end sequencing of the libraries was performed with 100 bp reads on an Illumina HiSeq2000. SOAPnuke was used to process the raw data, with reads discarded if the reads contained adapters or uncalled bases, had a mean Phred below 15, or lacked an exact constant-primer or identifier match. High-quality paired reads were merged using COPE v1.2.5, and each unique nucleotide sequence was defined as a clonotype. MiTCR v1.1 was used to align clonotypes to the IMGT TRBV, TRBD and TRBJ reference segments. Only V-J combinations with frequency above 0.0001, covering 99% to 99.2% of repertoires, were analysed. The TCS score was defined as the ratio of F50 (clonal expansion) to E x V (chaos), calculated using BLOSUM62-based TCRdist between CDR3 peptides within each V-J. Welch's t-statistics and random forest reduced fewer than 600 V-J features to 13, which were used in a naive Bayes classifier (R e1071). No statistical method was used to fix the sample size in advance, and group allocation was not hidden from the investigators. The paper describes TCR Vbeta CDR3 sequencing of more than 120 peripheral blood samples, made up of around 41 ophthalmopathy patients, approximately 76 hyperthyroidism patients and 17 progressor patients.

This TCR was sampled from a middle-aged man with Graves disease. Donor details come from another sample of the same person, matched by shared clones. The sample here was peripheral blood mononuclear cells (PBMCs), taken at new diagnosis, from a patient treated with antithyroid drugs. The rearranged segments are TRBV29-1 and TRBJ2-5, and TRBD2 may be the D gene, going by 6 matching bases. The sequenced DNA is TGCAGCGTTCCAGGGAGGGAGACCCAGTACTTC. The encoded protein is CSVPGRETQYF.